This TCR beta chain is from a study of shared clonotypes between healthy human individuals. Whole-study results and caveats: The researchers took only blood, and tissue repertoires probably look different. Incompleteness in sorted-subset sequencing, despite large depth, was shown by rarefaction. As a rule, naive subsets had a larger estimated richness than memory subsets.

The germline CDR1 and CDR2 sequences are SNHLY and FYNNEI. V lost 3 bases to trimming and J lost 3 bases, with 15 bases between them. CDR3 length: 16 amino acids. To note about this clone: The antigen remains undetermined.

Every subset's genomic DNA went evenly onto several immunoSEQ plates. TCRdb's table, derived via immunoSEQ multiplex PCR, lists solely in-frame clones and lacks some. The data show roughly 2 million clones, approximately 94% seen once. Sequencing was performed on naive CD4+ T cells sorted from blood. This sample's subset: CD45RA+ positively selected. The chain carries TRBV2 and TRBJ2-4, with unresolved D. The clonotype was recovered from a man younger than 35 in good health. The DNA of the CDR3 is TGTGCCAGCAGTGATTGGGCAGTTAGAGACAAAAACATTCAGTACTTC. It encodes CASSDWAVRDKNIQYF.